What follows are 27 T cell receptor beta chains derived from one specimen sequenced in a study of T cells after yellow fever vaccination (dated by TCRdb to between 2017 and 2020). The sample's treatment or condition, from its label and the paper: live attenuated yellow fever vaccine strain. Library preparation used 5' RACE. Sequencing was carried out with an Illumina HiSeq 2500. TCRdb ran its own pipeline on the public reads, namely fastp trimming at Q25 and MiXCR clone calling, and kept in-frame beta chains. Records with the same CDR3 protein are collapsed into one entry carrying the most frequent genes and DNA. The sample yields about 550,000 distinct CDR3 sequences; over 15% were counted once. The ten largest account for 14% of the sample. Material: PBMCs, obtained 15 days after the yellow fever booster vaccination. These receptors came from a man aged 30 to 45 who received the YFV17D yellow fever vaccine.

The genes are TRBV19 and TRBJ1-1; 8 bases map to TRBD1. The V and J ends lost 6 bases and 0 bases, in that order; junction bases with no gene match: 3. Germline values: CDR1 LNHDA, CDR2 SQIVND (reference sequence). CDR3 length equals 14 residues. CDR3 protein: CASRTTGVNTEAFF. The CDR3 DNA reads as TGTGCCAGTAGGACGACAGGGGTGAACACTGAAGCTTTCTTT.

The V and J genes are TRBV6-5 and TRBJ2-1; D possibly corresponds to TRBD1 (5 bases). The CDR3 is 14 residues long. With 2 bases removed from V and 2 bases from J, the gap between germline ends came to 7 bases. Germline CDR1 is MNHEY and CDR2 is SVGAGI. The CDR3 sequence is CASSYEGAYNEQFF. The CDR3 nucleotides are TGTGCCAGCAGTTACGAAGGGGCCTACAATGAGCAGTTCTTC.

The chain employs TRBV12-3 or TRBV12-4 and TRBJ2-7, with 12 bases that match TRBD2. The V and J ends lost 2 bases and 2 bases, in that order; junction bases with no gene match: 10. CDR3 length: 18 amino acids. CDR3 protein: CASSLHPPGTSGPYEQYF. CDR3 DNA sequence: TGTGCCAGCAGTTTACACCCCCCCGGGACTAGCGGGCCCTACGAGCAGTACTTC.

J is TRBJ2-7 and V is TRBV7-2, with 7 bases identical to TRBD2. CDR3 length: 11 residues. Germline V gene data show CDR1 as SGHTA and CDR2 as FQGNSA. J gave up 11 bases and V 8 bases, and 9 bases lay outside the gene matches. CDR3 in amino acids: CASASGIHEYF. CDR3 in DNA: TGTGCCAGCGCCAGCGGGATACATGAGTACTTC.

There are a few counts of this clonotype. The V gene is TRBV6-2 or TRBV6-3, the J gene TRBJ2-5; D may be TRBD1 or TRBD2 (5 bases each). Germline-derived CDR1 and CDR2 are MNHEY and SVGEGT. This CDR3 has 15 amino acids. V dropped 6 bases and J dropped 4 bases, with 18 bases sitting between them. The CDR3 loop reads CASRPLTAGAETQYF. The CDR3 region has the DNA TGTGCCAGCAGACCTCTGACGGCCGGGGCAGAGACCCAGTACTTC.

This clonotype was found a few times. The chain couples TRBV28 to TRBJ2-7; possibly TRBD2 for D (7 bases). CDR1 MDHEN and CDR2 SYDVKM come from the germline V gene. CDR3 length equals 15 residues. Trimming shortened V by 5 bases and J by 3 bases, and 17 bases separated the two germline ends. CDR3 DNA sequence: TGTGCCAGCAGTACCTCGGGGGGCGGTGACTACGAGCAGTACTTC. As protein: CASSTSGGGDYEQYF.

This clonotype was counted only a few times. The V and J genes are TRBV5-1 and TRBJ2-3, with TRBD1 as a possible D gene (6 bases). CDR1 SGHRS and CDR2 YFSETQ come from the germline V gene. This CDR3 is built from 12 residues. Trimming cost V 7 bases and J 5 bases, with 11 bases left between them. DNA for the CDR3: TGCGCCAGCCGTGAGGGGGTAGATACGCAGTATTTT. This sequence encodes CASREGVDTQYF.

This clonotype was counted a few times. The chain employs TRBV5-1 and TRBJ2-3, with D hard to call. This CDR3 has 15 residues. V was cut by 2 bases and J by 3 bases, with 13 bases left in between. Germline CDR1 is SGHRS and CDR2 is YFSETQ. Here the CDR3 reads CASSLGSPGTDTQYF. CDR3 in DNA: TGCGCCAGCAGCTTAGGCTCGCCTGGTACAGATACGCAGTATTTT.

The chain couples TRBV27 to TRBJ2-1; tentative D call: TRBD2 (5 bases). The germline gives CDR1 MNHEY, CDR2 SMNVEV (reference sequence). The CDR3 contains 16 residues. V was shortened by 4 bases and J by 0 bases, with 13 bases between the two germline ends. The CDR3 DNA reads as TGTGCCAGCAGTTCTCAGCGAGGGAGCTCCTACAATGAGCAGTTCTTC. Protein: CASSSQRGSSYNEQFF.

The CDR3 bases are TGCGCCAGCAGCCAAGGGGTTGGGAATAGAGAGACCCAGTACTTC. This gives the protein CASSQGVGNRETQYF. This chain connects TRBV4-3 to TRBJ2-5; D unclear. In germline, CDR1 is LGHNA, CDR2 YSLEER. The CDR3 runs 15 residues. V shed 1 base and J shed 4 bases, with 13 bases lying between them.

V and J are TRBV20-1 and TRBJ2-7; 9 bases map to TRBD2. This CDR3 has 15 residues. V was pared by 5 bases and J by 0 bases, with 8 bases of the junction left unmatched. CDR1 and CDR2 (germline): DFQATT, SNEGSKA (reference sequence). The CDR3 nucleotides read TGCAGTGCTTATTTTCTAGCGGGAAGCTCCTACGAGCAGTACTTC. It specifies CSAYFLAGSSYEQYF.

The chain employs TRBV12-3 or TRBV12-4 and TRBJ2-7; D is possibly TRBD2 (6 bases). This CDR3 spans 14 amino acids. The V and J ends lost 3 bases and 2 bases respectively, with 11 bases between them. DNA of the CDR3: TGTGCCAGCAGTTTTGGGGGGAGGCCCTACGAGCAGTACTTC. Translated, it gives CASSFGGRPYEQYF.

The chain links TRBV7-8 to TRBJ1-5; D remains ambiguous. Germline CDR1 is SGHVS and CDR2 is FQNEAQ. V lost 3 bases, J lost 2 bases, and 11 bases lay in between. This CDR3 region has 15 residues. Here the CDR3 reads CASSFERVGNQPQHF. As DNA, the CDR3 is TGTGCCAGCAGCTTCGAGCGCGTTGGCAATCAGCCCCAGCATTTT.

The genes are TRBV4-3 and TRBJ2-7; tentative D call: TRBD1 (5 bases). The CDR3 runs to 16 residues. Trimming pared 1 base from V and 2 bases from J, leaving 15 bases between. CDR1 and CDR2 (germline): LGHNA, YSLEER. In DNA form, the CDR3 reads TGCGCCAGCAGCCAAGCACCTGGGCGACAGACCTACGAGCAGTACTTC. Protein product: CASSQAPGRQTYEQYF.

The V and J genes are TRBV5-1 and TRBJ2-7; no definite D call. The CDR3 contains 13 residues. Deletions cut 0 bases from V and 1 base from J, with 5 bases between. In germline, CDR1 is SGHRS, CDR2 YFSETQ. The CDR3 DNA reads as TGCGCCAGCAGCTTGGCTTATTCCTACGAGCAGTACTTC. Translated: CASSLAYSYEQYF.

This chain uses TRBV18 with TRBJ1-1; D is possibly TRBD1 (5 bases). V lost 3 bases to trimming and J lost 0 bases, with 14 bases between them. The CDR3 length is 16 residues. Germline lookup yields CDR1 KGHSH and CDR2 LQKENI. The chain's CDR3 is CASSPSNRFMNTEAFF. The CDR3 coding sequence is TGTGCCAGCTCACCGTCAAACAGGTTTATGAACACTGAAGCTTTCTTT.

CDR3 nucleotide sequence: TGCAGTGCCTCCGACTCTCGCAATCAGCCCCAGCATTTT. It encodes CSASDSRNQPQHF. The genes are TRBV20-1 and TRBJ1-5; D gene ambiguous. Trimming removed 6 bases at V and 2 bases at J, with 11 bases between. Germline V CDR1 and CDR2: DFQATT, SNEGSKA (reference sequence). CDR3 length: 13 amino acids.

This clonotype was recorded a few times. This chain links TRBV7-2 with TRBJ1-5; D call uncertain. V was cut by 6 bases and J by 4 bases, with 7 bases left in between. The CDR3 spans 12 residues. Germline loops: CDR1 SGHTA, CDR2 FQGNSA. CDR3 in amino acids: CASSHNNQPQHF. CDR3 nucleotide sequence: TGTGCCAGCAGTCACAATAATCAGCCCCAGCATTTT.

This clonotype was counted only a few times. The rearrangement links TRBV5-1 to TRBJ2-1; D remains ambiguous. The CDR3 sequence is 14 residues long. Trimming took off 2 bases at V and 7 bases at J, with 13 bases between the two ends. The germline gives CDR1 SGHRS, CDR2 YFSETQ. For the CDR3, the DNA is TGCGCCAGCAGCTTAGGGCCTCTACAGAATGAGCAGTTCTTC. Its protein product is CASSLGPLQNEQFF.

The genes are TRBV10-3 and TRBJ1-5; D might be TRBD1 (6 bases). The CDR3 is 14 residues long. In germline, CDR1 is ENHRY, CDR2 SYGVKD. Between the trimmed V and J ends, which lost 5 bases and 4 bases, there was a span of 12 bases. Written as DNA, the CDR3 is TGTGCCATCAGTTCGGACAGAACAAATCAGCCCCAGCATTTT. It codes for CAISSDRTNQPQHF.

This clonotype was seen a handful of times. This chain connects TRBV6-1 to TRBJ1-2; perhaps TRBD1 as D (5 bases). V was shortened by 1 base and J by 4 bases, with 16 bases between the two germline ends. The CDR3 extends over 16 amino acids. CDR1 and CDR2 from the germline V gene are MNHNS and SASEGT. The CDR3, as DNA: TGTGCCAGCAGTGAAGGAATGGGGCGGGACCGCTATGGCTACACCTTC. It translates to CASSEGMGRDRYGYTF.

The sample holds a few counts of this clonotype. The chain couples TRBV25-1 to TRBJ2-5; D possibly corresponds to TRBD1 (5 bases). Trimming removed 4 bases at V and 5 bases at J, with 11 bases between. Per the germline V gene, CDR1 is MGHDK and CDR2 is SYGVNS. There are 13 residues in the CDR3. CDR3 DNA: TGTGCCAGCAGTGCCTGGGGCCGGGAGACCCAGTACTTC. This codes for CASSAWGRETQYF.

The sample holds a few counts of this clonotype. The chain carries TRBV7-9 and TRBJ2-5; tentative D call: TRBD2 (5 bases). Trimming took off 3 bases at V and 3 bases at J, with 8 bases between the two ends. In germline, CDR1 is SEHNR, CDR2 FQNEAQ (reference sequence). The CDR3 is 13 residues long. The CDR3 is CASSFYGKETQYF. CDR3 bases: TGTGCCAGCAGCTTCTACGGGAAAGAGACCCAGTACTTC.

In its sample, this clonotype was seen a few times. This rearrangement joins TRBV20-1 to TRBJ2-5; D is perhaps TRBD1 (6 bases). The CDR3 extends over 12 amino acids. V gave up 6 bases and J gave up 4 bases, with 12 bases separating them. CDR1 DFQATT and CDR2 SNEGSKA come from the germline V gene (reference sequence). CDR3 coding DNA: TGCAGTGCCGCAGGGGCTGGAGAGACCCAGTACTTC. Translating it yields CSAAGAGETQYF.

This clonotype was seen more than once but under ten times. The chain is built from TRBV30 and TRBJ2-3; unclear D gene. V gave up 1 base and J gave up 0 bases, with 8 bases separating them. The CDR3 totals 14 residues. Germline V CDR1 and CDR2: GTSNPN, SVGIG (reference sequence). DNA of the CDR3: TGTGCCTGGAGTGGACTCAGAAGCACAGATACGCAGTATTTT. Translating gives CAWSGLRSTDTQYF.

This clonotype has just a few counts. The junction and the germline gene differ at one end; a read error may be behind it. The rearrangement joins TRBV7-9 to TRBJ2-7; D gene uncertain. CDR3 length equals 11 residues. Germline CDR1 and CDR2: SEHNR and FQNEAQ (reference sequence). The CDR3 sequence is CASSWAEEQCF. CDR3 sequence (DNA): TGTGCCAGCAGCTGGGCAGAGGAGCAGTGCTTC.

The rearrangement uses TRBV20-1 and TRBJ2-5; no clear D. With 3 bases removed from V and 8 bases from J, the gap between germline ends came to 16 bases. Germline CDR1 and CDR2: DFQATT and SNEGSKA (reference sequence). The CDR3 contains 13 residues. The CDR3 reads CSASVSPTTTQYF. The CDR3 DNA reads as TGCAGTGCTAGCGTATCCCCCACCACAACCCAGTACTTC.